This TCR beta chain originates from a study of cytomegalovirus exposure and HLA in healthy donors. The PCR had 60 Vbeta and 13 Jbeta primers. The repertoire was sequenced with immunoSEQ multiplex PCR; TCRdb's copy has only in-frame clones and lacks some. Among 120,000 or so clones listed, over 65% were seen once. The table lists this clone with a count of one. This CDR3 is built from 15 residues. Germline V gene sequence: CDR1 SSHAT, CDR2 FNYEAQ (reference sequence). V lost 0 bases and J lost 5, with 11 bases in between. This receptor was obtained from a man between 25 and 39 years old in good health and CMV-seronegative. This rearrangement joins TRBV7-7 to TRBJ2-1, with D perhaps TRBD1 (5 bases). Sequenced input: PBMCs. Here the CDR3 DNA reads TGTGCCAGCAGCTTAGCGTTTGACAGCCACAATGAGCAGTTCTTC. Translated, it gives CASSLAFDSHNEQFF.